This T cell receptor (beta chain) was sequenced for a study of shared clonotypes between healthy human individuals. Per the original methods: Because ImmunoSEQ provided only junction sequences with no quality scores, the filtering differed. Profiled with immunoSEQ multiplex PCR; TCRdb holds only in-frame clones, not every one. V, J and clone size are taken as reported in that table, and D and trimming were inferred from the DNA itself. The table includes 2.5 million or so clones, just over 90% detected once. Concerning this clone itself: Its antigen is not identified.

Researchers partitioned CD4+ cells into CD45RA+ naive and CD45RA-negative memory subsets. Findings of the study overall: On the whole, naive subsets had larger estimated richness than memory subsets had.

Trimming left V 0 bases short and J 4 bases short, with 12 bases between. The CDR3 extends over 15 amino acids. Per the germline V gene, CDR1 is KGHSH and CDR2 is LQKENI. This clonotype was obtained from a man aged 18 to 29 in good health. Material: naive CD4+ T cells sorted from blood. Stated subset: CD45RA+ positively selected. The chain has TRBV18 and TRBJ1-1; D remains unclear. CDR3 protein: CASSPPMSSSTEAFF. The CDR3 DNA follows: TGTGCCAGCTCACCACCGATGAGTTCGAGCACTGAAGCTTTCTTT.